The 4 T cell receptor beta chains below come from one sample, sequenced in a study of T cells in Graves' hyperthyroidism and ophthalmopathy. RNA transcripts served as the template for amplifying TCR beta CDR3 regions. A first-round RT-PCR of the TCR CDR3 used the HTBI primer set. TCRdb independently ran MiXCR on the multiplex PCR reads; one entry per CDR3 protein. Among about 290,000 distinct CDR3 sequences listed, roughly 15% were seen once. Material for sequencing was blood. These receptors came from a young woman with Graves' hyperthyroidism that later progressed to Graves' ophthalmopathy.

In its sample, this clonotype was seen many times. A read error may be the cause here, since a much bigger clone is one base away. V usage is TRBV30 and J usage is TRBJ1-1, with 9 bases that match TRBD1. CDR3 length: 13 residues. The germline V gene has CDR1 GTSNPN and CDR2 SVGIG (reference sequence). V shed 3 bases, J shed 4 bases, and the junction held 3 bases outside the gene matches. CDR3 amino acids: CAWRGQGSTEAFF. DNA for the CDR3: TGTGCCTGGAGAGGACAGGGGAGCACTGAAGCTTTCTTT.

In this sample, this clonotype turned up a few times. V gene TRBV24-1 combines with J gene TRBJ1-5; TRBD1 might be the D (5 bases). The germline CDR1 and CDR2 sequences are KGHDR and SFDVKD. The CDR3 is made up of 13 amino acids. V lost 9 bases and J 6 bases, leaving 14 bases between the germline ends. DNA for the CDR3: TGTGCCACCGCGGGGGAAACGGGTCAGCCCCAGCATTTT. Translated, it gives CATAGETGQPQHF.

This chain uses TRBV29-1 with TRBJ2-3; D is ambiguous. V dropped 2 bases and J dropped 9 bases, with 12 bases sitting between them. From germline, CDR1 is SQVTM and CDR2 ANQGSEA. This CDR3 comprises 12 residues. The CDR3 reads CSVEPDEITQYF. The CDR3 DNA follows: TGCAGCGTTGAACCCGATGAGATAACGCAGTATTTT.

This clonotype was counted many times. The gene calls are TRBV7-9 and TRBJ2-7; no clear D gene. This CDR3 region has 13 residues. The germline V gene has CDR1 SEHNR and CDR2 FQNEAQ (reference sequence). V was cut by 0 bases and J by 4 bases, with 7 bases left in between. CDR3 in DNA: TGTGCCAGCAGCTTAGCCGCCACTTACGAGCAGTACTTC. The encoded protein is CASSLAATYEQYF.